The present TCR beta chain was sequenced within a study of shared T cell receptors in the human thymus. The table came from immunoSEQ multiplex PCR; TCRdb's copy has only in-frame clones and leaves some out. The sample records some 760,000 clones, 70% to 90% being singletons. The sample also formed part of further work on human thymus T cells. That paper states: Thymic material originated from resections removed in the course of corrective heart surgery.

This TCR was recovered from a girl in the first two years of life with a congenital heart defect. The source material was thymocytes.

CDR3 sequence: CASSSPGDGQGFRDEQFF. Here the CDR3 DNA reads TGTGCCAGCAGCTCCCCGGGAGACGGACAGGGGTTTCGGGATGAGCAGTTCTTC. The chain carries TRBV7-9 and TRBJ2-1, with 9 bases matching TRBD1. The trim removed 4 bases at V and 8 bases at J, leaving 18 bases unmatched. Germline lookup yields CDR1 SEHNR and CDR2 FQNEAQ (reference sequence). This CDR3 is 18 amino acids long.